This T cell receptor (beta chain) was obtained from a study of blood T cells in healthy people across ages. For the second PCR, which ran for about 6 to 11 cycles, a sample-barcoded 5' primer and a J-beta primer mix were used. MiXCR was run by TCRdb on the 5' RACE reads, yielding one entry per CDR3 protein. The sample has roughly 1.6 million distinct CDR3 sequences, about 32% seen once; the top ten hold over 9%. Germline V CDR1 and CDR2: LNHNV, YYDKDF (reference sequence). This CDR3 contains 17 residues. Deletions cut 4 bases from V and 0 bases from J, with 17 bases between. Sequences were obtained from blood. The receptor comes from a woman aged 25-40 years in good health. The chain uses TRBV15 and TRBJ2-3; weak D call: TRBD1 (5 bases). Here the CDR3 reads CATSNFARQPSTDTQYF. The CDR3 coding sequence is TGTGCCACCAGCAACTTCGCACGACAGCCTAGCACAGATACGCAGTATTTT. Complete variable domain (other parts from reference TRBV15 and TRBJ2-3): DAMVIQNPRYQVTQFGKPVTLSCSQTLNHNVMYWYQQKSSQAPKLLFHYYDKDFNNEADTPDNFQSRRPNTSFCFLDIRSPGLGDTAMYLCATSNFARQPSTDTQYFGPGTRLTVL.